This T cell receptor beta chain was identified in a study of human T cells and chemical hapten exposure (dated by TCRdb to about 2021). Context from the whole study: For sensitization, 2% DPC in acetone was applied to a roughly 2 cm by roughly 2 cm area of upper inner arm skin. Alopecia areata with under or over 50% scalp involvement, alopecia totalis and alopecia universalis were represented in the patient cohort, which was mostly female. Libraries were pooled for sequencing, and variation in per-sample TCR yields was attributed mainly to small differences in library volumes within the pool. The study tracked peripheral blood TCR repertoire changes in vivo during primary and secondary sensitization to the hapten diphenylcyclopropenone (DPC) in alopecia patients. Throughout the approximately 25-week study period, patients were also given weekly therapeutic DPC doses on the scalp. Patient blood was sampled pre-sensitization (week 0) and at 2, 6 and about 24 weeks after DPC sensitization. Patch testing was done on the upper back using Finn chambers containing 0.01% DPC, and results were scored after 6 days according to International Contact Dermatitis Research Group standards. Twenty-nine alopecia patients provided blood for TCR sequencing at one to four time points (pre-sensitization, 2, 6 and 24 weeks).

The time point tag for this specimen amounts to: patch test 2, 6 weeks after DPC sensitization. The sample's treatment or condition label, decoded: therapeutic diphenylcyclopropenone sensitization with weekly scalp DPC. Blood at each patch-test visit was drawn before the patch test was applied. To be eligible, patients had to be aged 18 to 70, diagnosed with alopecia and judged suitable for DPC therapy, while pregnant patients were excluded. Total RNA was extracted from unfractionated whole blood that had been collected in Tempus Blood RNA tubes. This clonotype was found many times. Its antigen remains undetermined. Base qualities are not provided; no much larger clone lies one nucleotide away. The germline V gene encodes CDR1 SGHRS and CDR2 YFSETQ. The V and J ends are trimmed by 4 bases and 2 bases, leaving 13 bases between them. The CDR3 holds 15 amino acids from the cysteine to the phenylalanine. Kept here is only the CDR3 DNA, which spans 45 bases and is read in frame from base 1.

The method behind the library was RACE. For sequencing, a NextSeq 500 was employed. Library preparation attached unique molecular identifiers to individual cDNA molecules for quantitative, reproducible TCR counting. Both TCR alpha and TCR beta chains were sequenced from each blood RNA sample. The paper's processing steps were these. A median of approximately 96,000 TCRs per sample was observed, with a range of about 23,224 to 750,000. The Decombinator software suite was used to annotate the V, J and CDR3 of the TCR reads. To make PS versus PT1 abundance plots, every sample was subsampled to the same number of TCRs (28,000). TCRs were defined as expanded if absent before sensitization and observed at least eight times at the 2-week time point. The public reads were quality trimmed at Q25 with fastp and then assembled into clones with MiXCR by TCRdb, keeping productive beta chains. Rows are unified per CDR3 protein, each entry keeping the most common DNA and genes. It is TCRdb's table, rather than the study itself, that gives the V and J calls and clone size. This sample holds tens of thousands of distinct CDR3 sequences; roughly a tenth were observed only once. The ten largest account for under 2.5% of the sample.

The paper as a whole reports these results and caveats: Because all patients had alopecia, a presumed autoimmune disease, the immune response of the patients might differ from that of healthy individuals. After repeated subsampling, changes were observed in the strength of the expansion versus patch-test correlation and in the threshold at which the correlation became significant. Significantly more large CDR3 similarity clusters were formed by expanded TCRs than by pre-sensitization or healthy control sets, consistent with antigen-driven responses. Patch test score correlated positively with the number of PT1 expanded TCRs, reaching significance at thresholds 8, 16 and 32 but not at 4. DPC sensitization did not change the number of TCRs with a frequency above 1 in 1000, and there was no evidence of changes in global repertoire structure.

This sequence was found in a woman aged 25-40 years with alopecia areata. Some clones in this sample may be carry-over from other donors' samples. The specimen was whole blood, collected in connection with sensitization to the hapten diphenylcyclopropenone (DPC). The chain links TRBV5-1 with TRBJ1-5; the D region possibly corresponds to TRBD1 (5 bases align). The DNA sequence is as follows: TGCGCCAGCAGCCCGGGCCCGGGGGGCAATCAGCCCCAGCATTTT. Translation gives CASSPGPGGNQPQHF.